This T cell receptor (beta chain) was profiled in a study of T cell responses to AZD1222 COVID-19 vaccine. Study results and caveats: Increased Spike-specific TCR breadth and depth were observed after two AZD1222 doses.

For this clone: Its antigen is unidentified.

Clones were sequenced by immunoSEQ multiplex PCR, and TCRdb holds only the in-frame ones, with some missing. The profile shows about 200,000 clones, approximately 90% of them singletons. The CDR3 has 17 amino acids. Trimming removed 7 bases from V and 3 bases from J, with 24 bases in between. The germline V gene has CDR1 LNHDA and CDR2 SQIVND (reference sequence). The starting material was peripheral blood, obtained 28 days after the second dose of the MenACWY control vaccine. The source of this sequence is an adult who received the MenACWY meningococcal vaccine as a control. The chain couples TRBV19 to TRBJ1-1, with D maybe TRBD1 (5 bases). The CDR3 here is CASISRYAGPGDTEAFF. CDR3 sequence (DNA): TGTGCCAGTATATCGAGGTATGCGGGGCCCGGGGACACTGAAGCTTTCTTT.